This TCR beta chain was captured in a study of shared clonotypes between healthy human individuals. At the level of the study: Three plates each covered CD4 naive and memory; CD8 naive two, CD8 memory one.

Germline CDR1 LGHNA, CDR2 YNFKEQ. This CDR3 is built from 16 residues. V lost 5 bases, J lost 4 bases, and 9 bases stayed unmatched. Across several immunoSEQ plates, the genomic DNA of each subset was split evenly. The method was immunoSEQ multiplex PCR; TCRdb's version includes in-frame clones alone and lacks a portion of them. The sample includes about 2.4 million clones, roughly 93% of them seen just once. Points from the study as a whole: Among a handful of donors, roughly 5% of naive CD4 clonotypes were found in common.

On this clone itself: What it recognizes is unknown.

Sequencing input: naive CD4+ T cells from PBMCs. As for subset: CD45RA+ positively selected. The TCR sequence derives from a man aged 18 to 30 in good health. Some clones in this sample may be carry-over from other donors' samples. The chain recombines TRBV4-2 with TRBJ2-1; the match to TRBD2 covers 9 bases. This CDR3 is CASSSRLAESYNEQFF. In nucleotides, the CDR3 is TGTGCCAGCAGCTCCCGACTAGCGGAATCTTACAATGAGCAGTTCTTC.